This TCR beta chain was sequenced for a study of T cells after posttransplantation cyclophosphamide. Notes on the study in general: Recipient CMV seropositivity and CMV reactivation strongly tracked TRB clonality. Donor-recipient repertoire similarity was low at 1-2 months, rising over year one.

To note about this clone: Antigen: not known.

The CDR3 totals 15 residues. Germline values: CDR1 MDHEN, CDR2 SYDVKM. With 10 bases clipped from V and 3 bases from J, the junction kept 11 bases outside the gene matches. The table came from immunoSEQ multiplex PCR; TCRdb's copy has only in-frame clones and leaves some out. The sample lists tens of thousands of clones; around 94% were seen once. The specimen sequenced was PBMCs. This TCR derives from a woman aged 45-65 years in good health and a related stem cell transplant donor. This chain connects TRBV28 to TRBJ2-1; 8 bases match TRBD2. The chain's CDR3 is CATQLTSGDYNEQFF. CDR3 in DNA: TGTGCCACCCAGCTAACTAGCGGAGACTACAATGAGCAGTTCTTC.